One and the same sample provided the 25 T cell receptor beta chains below, sequenced in a study of OX40 agonist ivuxolimab in advanced cancers. TCRdb's copy holds only in-frame clones and misses some; the assay was immunoSEQ multiplex PCR. There are about 78,000 clones in the sample; roughly nine tenths occur only once, and around 2.8% lies in the top ten. This specimen was CD4+ or CD8+ T cells sorted from blood, taken in a trial of the OX40 agonist ivuxolimab. The origin of the receptors is an adult with an advanced solid tumor such as melanoma, head and neck, liver or kidney cancer.

The rearrangement uses TRBV30 and TRBJ1-2, with 7 bases identical to TRBD1. J gave up 5 bases and V 7 bases, and 10 bases lay outside the gene matches. The germline gives CDR1 GTSNPN, CDR2 SVGIG (reference sequence). This CDR3 comprises 13 residues. The CDR3 region is CASAQGLGYGYTF. The CDR3, as DNA: TGTGCCTCGGCACAGGGGTTGGGGTATGGCTACACCTTC.

This clone is a singleton in its sample. The chain is built from TRBV25-1 and TRBJ1-2, with D maybe TRBD1 (5 bases). Germline CDR1 and CDR2: MGHDK and SYGVNS. This CDR3 region has 13 residues. The V and J ends lost 5 bases and 8 bases respectively, with 15 bases between them. The CDR3 bases are TGTGCCAGCAGTCCCAGTGGGGGGTCCGGCTACACCTTC. As protein: CASSPSGGSGYTF.

The J gene is TRBJ2-7, the V gene TRBV6-5, with TRBD2 identical over 14 bases. The germline V gene has CDR1 MNHEY and CDR2 SVGAGI. After removal of 6 bases from V and 7 bases from J, the junction contained 8 bases not matched to a gene. CDR3 length: 15 residues. DNA of the CDR3: TGTGCCAGCAGCCAATGGACTAGCGGGAGGCTTGAGCAGTACTTC. Amino acid sequence: CASSQWTSGRLEQYF.

J is TRBJ2-1 and V is TRBV2, with 7 bases matching TRBD2. The CDR3 totals 14 residues. V lost 8 bases, J lost 2 bases, and 6 bases stayed unmatched. The germline CDR1 and CDR2 sequences are SNHLY and FYNNEI. CDR3 amino acids: CASLRESPYNEQFF. CDR3 nucleotides: TGTGCCAGCTTGCGGGAGTCCCCCTACAATGAGCAGTTCTTC.

This clone turned up a few times. The chain employs TRBV6-5 and TRBJ1-1; D possibly corresponds to TRBD1 (5 bases). Trimming removed 5 bases from V and 5 bases from J, with 15 bases in between. This CDR3 has 14 amino acids. Per germline, CDR1 MNHEY and CDR2 SVGAGI. CDR3 nucleotides: TGTGCCAGCAGTCCGCGGGCAGGGACGACTGAAGCTTTCTTT. Translating gives CASSPRAGTTEAFF.

The chain joins TRBV5-1 to TRBJ2-1; 10 positions agree with TRBD1. With 5 bases clipped from V and 7 bases from J, the junction kept 15 bases outside the gene matches. Germline values: CDR1 SGHRS, CDR2 YFSETQ. This CDR3 contains 17 residues. CDR3 nucleotides: TGCGCCAGCAGTCCGGTCCCCACCGGGACAGGGGAGAATGAGCAGTTCTTC. It encodes CASSPVPTGTGENEQFF.

The chain recombines TRBV7-2 with TRBJ1-5, with 7 bases lining up with TRBD1. The length of the CDR3 is 15 residues. V gave up 1 base and J gave up 4 bases; unmatched junction bases: 4. Germline CDR1 is SGHTA and CDR2 is FQGNSA. The CDR3 reads CASSLGDRDNQPQHF. The CDR3 DNA follows: TGTGCCAGCAGCTTAGGAGACAGGGATAATCAGCCCCAGCATTTT. Combining the CDR3 with reference TRBV7-2 and TRBJ1-5 gives the whole variable domain GAGVSQSPSNKVTEKGKDVELRCDPISGHTALYWYRQSLGQGLEFLIYFQGNSAPDKSGLPSDRFSAERTGGSVSTLTIQRTQQEDSAVYLCASSLGDRDNQPQHFGDGTRLSIL.

This sequence joins TRBV7-4 and TRBJ1-1; D remains ambiguous. Looked up from germline, CDR1 is SGHVT and CDR2 is SQSDAQ. The CDR3 is 15 residues long. V lost 5 bases and J 4 bases, leaving 17 bases between the germline ends. The CDR3 protein is CASSPGPPESTEAFF. The CDR3 nucleotides read TGTGCCAGCAGCCCCGGGCCCCCTGAGAGCACTGAAGCTTTCTTT. Drawing the rest from reference TRBV7-4 and TRBJ1-1, the complete variable domain is GAGVSQSPRYKVAKRGRDVALRCDSISGHVTLYWYRQTLGQGSEVLTYSQSDAQRDKSGRPSGRFSAERPERSVSTLKIQRTEQGDSAVYLCASSPGPPESTEAFFGQGTRLTVV.

The chain links TRBV19 to TRBJ2-1, with D unclear. This CDR3 comprises 14 residues. Looked up from germline, CDR1 is LNHDA and CDR2 is SQIVND (reference sequence). V was pared by 7 bases and J by 9 bases, with 19 bases between. Written as DNA, the CDR3 is TGTGCCAGTATTTTTGACCCGGGCCGGAGTGAGCAGTTCTTC. As protein: CASIFDPGRSEQFF.

The chain couples TRBV5-1 to TRBJ1-4; TRBD1 aligns across 9 bases. Trimming removed 4 bases from V and 4 bases from J; junction bases left unmatched: 2. Germline V gene data show CDR1 as SGHRS and CDR2 as YFSETQ. The CDR3 contains 14 residues. CDR3 in amino acids: CASSPTGGNEKLFF. The CDR3 coding sequence is TGCGCCAGCAGCCCGACAGGGGGTAATGAAAAACTGTTTTTT.

This clone appeared a single time. The chain is built from TRBV7-9 and TRBJ1-4, with D perhaps matching TRBD1 (6 bases). The CDR3 spans 15 residues. Trimming removed 1 base at V and 7 bases at J, with 13 bases between. Germline V lookup: CDR1 SEHNR, CDR2 FQNEAQ (reference sequence). The CDR3 region has the DNA TGTGCCAGCAGCTTAGAACAGGGATCAGGTGAAAAACTGTTTTTT. As protein: CASSLEQGSGEKLFF.

The chain is built from TRBV5-5 and TRBJ2-2, with D possibly being TRBD2 (6 bases). The CDR3 spans 13 residues. The germline CDR1 and CDR2 sequences are SGHKS and YYEKEE (reference sequence). Trimming stripped 4 bases from V and 5 bases from J, with 9 bases between. CDR3 nucleotides: TGTGCCAGCAGCCCCCGGGGGACCGGGGAGCTGTTTTTT. Protein product: CASSPRGTGELFF.

CDR3 residues: CAWSVRRGGSGEAFF. The CDR3 coding sequence is TGTGCCTGGAGTGTGAGGAGGGGGGGGTCGGGTGAAGCTTTCTTT. The chain joins TRBV30 to TRBJ1-1; a possible D gene is TRBD1 (6 bases). Looked up from germline, CDR1 is GTSNPN and CDR2 is SVGIG (reference sequence). This CDR3 comprises 15 residues. Trimming removed 0 bases from V and 7 bases from J, with 18 bases in between.

The gene calls are TRBV7-2 and TRBJ1-5, with unresolved D. Germline lookup yields CDR1 SGHTA and CDR2 FQGNSA. V lost 0 bases and J lost 5, with 11 bases in between. The CDR3 has 15 amino acids. CDR3 in amino acids: CASSLAGGSDQPQHF. CDR3 in DNA: TGTGCCAGCAGCTTAGCTGGAGGCTCGGATCAGCCCCAGCATTTT.

CDR3 in amino acids: CASSVDGGQTEAFF. Written as DNA, the CDR3 is TGTGCCAGCAGCGTAGACGGGGGGCAAACTGAAGCTTTCTTT. The V call is TRBV2, the J call TRBJ1-1; weak D call: TRBD1 (6 bases). V was cut by 6 bases and J by 5 bases, with 16 bases left in between. Germline lookup yields CDR1 SNHLY and CDR2 FYNNEI. The CDR3 is 14 amino acids. Full variable domain (missing parts from reference TRBV2 and TRBJ1-1): EPEVTQTPSHQVTQMGQEVILRCVPISNHLYFYWYRQILGQKVEFLVSFYNNEISEKSEIFDDQFSVERPDGSNFTLKIRSTKLEDSAMYFCASSVDGGQTEAFFGQGTRLTVV.

This clone was counted once. The V gene is TRBV28, the J gene TRBJ1-2; possibly TRBD1 for D (5 bases). Trimming took 7 bases from V and 1 from J, leaving 10 bases between them. This CDR3 contains 13 residues. The V gene's germline CDR1 is MDHEN and CDR2 SYDVKM. The CDR3 DNA is TGTGCCAGCACCCCGACAGTTAACTATGGCTACACCTTC. This translates into CASTPTVNYGYTF.

The rearrangement joins TRBV10-2 to TRBJ1-2; no definite D call. CDR3 length: 16 amino acids. Between the trimmed V and J ends, which lost 3 bases and 6 bases, there was a span of 20 bases. Germline assignment: CDR1 WSHSY and CDR2 SAAADI. CDR3 DNA sequence: TGCGCCAGCAGTGACCCTAAGCGGGGAAGTGCGGATGGCTACACCTTC. Translated: CASSDPKRGSADGYTF.

Worth noting for this clone: One end of the junction varies from germline; a read error may be responsible. The V and J genes are TRBV15 and TRBJ1-2; a weak D match, TRBD1 (6 bases). This CDR3 comprises 12 residues. The germline V gene encodes CDR1 LNHNV and CDR2 YYDKDF (reference sequence). The CDR3 region is CATSRDSGHRDF. The CDR3 bases are TGTGCCACCAGCAGAGATTCGGGACACCGAGACTTC.

This clone came up a few times. One junction end does not reproduce the germline sequence, and a read error may be involved. The genes are TRBV6-6 and TRBJ1-1; 10 bases match TRBD1. Germline V lookup: CDR1 MNHNY, CDR2 SVGAGI (reference sequence). This CDR3 is built from 14 residues. The CDR3 DNA sequence: TGTGCCAGCAGATCCCGACAGGGGGCTACTATCCCTCTCTTT. It yields the protein CASRSRQGATIPLF.

The CDR3 region has the DNA TGTGCCAGCAGTGATCGACCACGGGGCGGAGCGTCCTACGAGCAGTACTTC. It is translated as CASSDRPRGGASYEQYF. V is TRBV25-1 and J is TRBJ2-7; the D gene could be TRBD1 or TRBD2 (5 bases each). Germline CDR1 and CDR2: MGHDK and SYGVNS. The CDR3 length is 17 residues. Trimming took off 3 bases at V and 1 base at J, with 19 bases between the two ends.

V usage is TRBV14 and J usage is TRBJ1-4, with D possibly being TRBD1 (5 bases). Germline V gives CDR1 SGHDN, CDR2 FVKESK. The CDR3 has 13 amino acids. Trimming removed 4 bases from V and 4 bases from J, with 7 bases in between. The CDR3 loop is CASSRQFNEKLFF. The DNA for the CDR3 is TGTGCCAGCAGCCGACAGTTTAATGAAAAACTGTTTTTT.

This rearrangement joins TRBV5-1 to TRBJ2-6; D unclear. Germline loops: CDR1 SGHRS, CDR2 YFSETQ. Trimming cost V 0 bases and J 0 bases, with 7 bases left between them. This CDR3 is built from 16 residues. CDR3 sequence: CASSLAGSSGANVLTF. CDR3 DNA sequence: TGCGCCAGCAGCTTGGCCGGGTCCTCTGGGGCCAACGTCCTGACTTTC.

V and J are TRBV19 and TRBJ2-2; D unclear. In germline, CDR1 is LNHDA, CDR2 SQIVND (reference sequence). The CDR3 is 15 residues long. The V end was cut by 0 bases, the J end by 0 bases, with 5 bases between. In DNA, the CDR3 is TGTGCCAGTAGTATAGACGAAGCGAACACCGGGGAGCTGTTTTTT. As protein: CASSIDEANTGELFF.

The chain carries TRBV2 and TRBJ1-1; unclear D gene. The germline gives CDR1 SNHLY, CDR2 FYNNEI. The V end was cut by 7 bases, the J end by 0 bases, with 21 bases between. The CDR3 covers 17 residues. CDR3 region: CASNLPAMGTMNTEAFF. The CDR3, as DNA: TGTGCCAGCAACCTTCCTGCAATGGGCACCATGAACACTGAAGCTTTCTTT.

The chain has TRBV7-8 and TRBJ1-1; D not certain. This CDR3 region has 12 residues. With 5 bases removed from V and 6 bases from J, the gap between germline ends came to 10 bases. Germline loops: CDR1 SGHVS, CDR2 FQNEAQ. The CDR3 DNA reads TGTGCCAGCAGCGGGCTAAACGCTGAAGCTTTCTTT. This sequence encodes CASSGLNAEAFF.